The 4 T cell receptor beta chains given below trace back to one sample, sequenced in a study of T-cell reconstitution after alpha-beta-depleted transplantation in children. Using unique molecular identifiers, the investigators prepared the TCRbeta library. TCRdb re-analysed the PCR reads in MiXCR, keeping a single row per CDR3 protein. The data show roughly 200,000 distinct CDR3 sequences, with around 10% seen just once and approximately 6.6% held by the top ten. The sample consisted of PBMCs from the stem cell graft donor, taken from the stem cell graft. These receptors originate from a human donor who donated a stem cell graft to a child with acute lymphoblastic leukemia.

This clonotype was counted many times. The chain recombines TRBV12-3 or TRBV12-4 with TRBJ1-3; a weak D match, TRBD1 (5 bases). There are 15 residues in the CDR3. The ends were cut back, 5 bases at V and 0 bases at J, with 11 bases in the middle. CDR3 nucleotide sequence: TGTGCCAGCAGTAATTCAGGGAACTCTGGAAACACCATATATTTT. It yields the protein CASSNSGNSGNTIYF.

This clonotype has ten or more counts. The chain recombines TRBV12-3 or TRBV12-4 with TRBJ2-3; 8 bases align to TRBD2. The CDR3 length is 16 residues. V was pared by 10 bases and J by 2 bases, with 14 bases of the junction left unmatched. The CDR3 bases are TGTGCCACCGGGGGGTCGGCGGGGGGAGTCACAGATACGCAGTATTTT. Translation: CATGGSAGGVTDTQYF.

This clonotype was picked up many times. J is TRBJ2-7 and V is TRBV27; D is perhaps TRBD1 (5 bases). Trimming took off 0 bases at V and 2 bases at J, with 11 bases between the two ends. The CDR3 is 15 amino acids. The germline gives CDR1 MNHEY, CDR2 SMNVEV (reference sequence). The DNA of the CDR3 is TGTGCCAGCAGTTTATCGCTGGACACCACCTACGAGCAGTACTTC. Translation gives CASSLSLDTTYEQYF.

The CDR3 DNA is TGTGCCAGCAGCTTAATTTCAGGGGTTTTTGGCTACACCTTC. Translating it yields CASSLISGVFGYTF. This chain joins TRBV11-2 and TRBJ1-2; TRBD1 is a possible D gene (6 bases). Trimming stripped 2 bases from V and 7 bases from J, with 14 bases between. Germline CDR1 is SGHAT and CDR2 is FQNNGV. This CDR3 is built from 14 residues.